This entry is about one T cell receptor (beta chain). Method: immunoSEQ multiplex PCR; TCRdb's copy keeps in-frame clones and lacks some. The repertoire holds roughly 20,000 clones, with around 90% as singletons. This record belongs to a study of T cell changes during pregnancy in multiple sclerosis. V lost 5 bases to trimming and J lost 4 bases; unmatched junction nucleotides: 4. Germline values: CDR1 SQVTM, CDR2 ANQGSEA. CDR3 size: 12 residues. Source: CD4+ T cells from peripheral blood mononuclear cells, taken in the third trimester of pregnancy. The rearrangement links TRBV29-1 to TRBJ1-2; the match to TRBD1 covers 7 bases. The sequence was obtained from a female donor with multiple sclerosis, enrolled in a pregnancy study. This CDR3 reads CSVYRGTYGYTF. For the CDR3, the DNA is TGCAGCGTTTACAGGGGAACCTATGGCTACACCTTC. Looking up the rest from reference TRBV29-1 and TRBJ1-2 gives the full variable domain: SAVISQKPSRDICQRGTSLTIQCQVDSQVTMMFWYRQQPGQSLTLIATANQGSEATYESGFVIDKFPISRPNLTFSTLTVSNMSPEDSSIYLCSVYRGTYGYTFGSGTRLTVV.